Shown below are 8 T cell receptor beta chains from a single sample sequenced in a study of blood T cell repertoires in COVID-19. Using immunoSEQ multiplex PCR, the repertoire was profiled, and TCRdb retains in-frame clones only, with some absent. The sample records some 140,000 clones, around 80% being singletons. Sequencing input: peripheral blood. These receptors all stem from a man between 60 and 75 years old who had recovered from COVID-19.

The J gene is TRBJ1-4, the V gene TRBV5-6, with D perhaps TRBD1 (5 bases). Trimming shortened V by 4 bases and J by 10 bases, and 17 bases separated the two germline ends. The germline V gene encodes CDR1 SGHDT and CDR2 YYEEEE. The CDR3 spans 14 residues. CDR3 amino acids: CASSALREVGKLFF. Here the CDR3 DNA reads TGTGCCAGCAGCGCACTCAGGGAGGTTGGAAAACTGTTTTTT.

This clone has only one observation. The chain uses TRBV5-5 and TRBJ2-7, with 7 bases lining up with TRBD1. V dropped 2 bases and J dropped 1; count of bases not matched to a gene: 3. The CDR3 is made up of 14 amino acids. In germline, CDR1 is SGHKS, CDR2 YYEKEE (reference sequence). The CDR3 here is CASSFQTGSYEQYF. DNA for the CDR3: TGTGCCAGCAGCTTTCAGACAGGGTCCTACGAGCAGTACTTC.

The J gene is TRBJ2-5, the V gene TRBV27, with D unclear. CDR3 length equals 11 residues. Germline CDR1 is MNHEY and CDR2 is SMNVEV (reference sequence). The V gene lost 3 bases and the J gene lost 5 bases, with 4 bases spanning the gap. CDR3 DNA: TGTGCCAGCAGTTTTCGGGAGACCCAGTACTTC. It translates to CASSFRETQYF.

This chain links TRBV7-2 with TRBJ1-2; 8 bases match TRBD1. This CDR3 comprises 14 residues. V gave up 4 bases and J gave up 4 bases; unmatched junction bases: 5. Germline V gene sequence: CDR1 SGHTA, CDR2 FQGNSA. In DNA form, the CDR3 reads TGTGCCAGCAGCTACCCCGACAGGGGCTATGGCTACACCTTC. Protein sequence: CASSYPDRGYGYTF. Variable domain in full (rest from reference TRBV7-2 and TRBJ1-2): GAGVSQSPSNKVTEKGKDVELRCDPISGHTALYWYRQSLGQGLEFLIYFQGNSAPDKSGLPSDRFSAERTGGSVSTLTIQRTQQEDSAVYLCASSYPDRGYGYTFGSGTRLTVV.

The table lists this clone with a few counts. The chain has TRBV28 and TRBJ2-2; possible D gene TRBD2, 6 bases. Germline V gene lookup returns CDR1 MDHEN and CDR2 SYDVKM. V was shortened by 2 bases and J by 2 bases, with 9 bases between the two germline ends. The CDR3 contains 15 residues. This CDR3 is CASSLVAVNTGELFF. CDR3 DNA sequence: TGTGCCAGCAGTTTAGTAGCGGTCAACACCGGGGAGCTGTTTTTT.

In this sample, this clone turned up a few times. The chain joins TRBV28 to TRBJ1-2; D is possibly TRBD1 (6 bases). Looked up from germline, CDR1 is MDHEN and CDR2 is SYDVKM. Trimming pared 5 bases from V and 4 bases from J, leaving 14 bases between. The CDR3 has 14 amino acids. CDR3 protein: CASSRSGTFYGYTF. The CDR3 nucleotides read TGTGCCAGCAGTCGATCCGGGACATTCTATGGCTACACCTTC.

This clone was counted ten times or more. Here the CDR3 reads CASSVGQGEAFF. CDR3 DNA: TGTGCCAGCAGCGTAGGACAGGGAGAAGCTTTCTTT. This chain uses TRBV9 with TRBJ1-1; 7 nucleotides align to TRBD1. The germline V gene encodes CDR1 SGDLS and CDR2 YYNGEE. The CDR3 runs 12 residues. Germline trimming cut 0 bases from V and 8 bases from J; bases unmatched to any gene: 1. The variable domain in full, with the rest retrieved from reference TRBV9 and TRBJ1-1, is DSGVTQTPKHLITATGQRVTLRCSPRSGDLSVYWYQQSLDQGLQFLIQYYNGEERAKGNILERFSAQQFPDLHSELNLSSLELGDSALYFCASSVGQGEAFFGQGTRLTVV.

The rearrangement uses TRBV6-5 and TRBJ1-2, with D possibly being TRBD1 (6 bases). Looked up from germline, CDR1 is MNHEY and CDR2 is SVGAGI. The CDR3 length is 16 residues. Trimming took 0 bases from V and 8 from J, leaving 19 bases between them. The CDR3 DNA is TGTGCCAGCAGTTACTCACGCACCGCCGGGGGGCGAGGCTACACCTTC. It is translated as CASSYSRTAGGRGYTF.